This T cell receptor (beta chain) was sequenced in a study of cytomegalovirus exposure and HLA in healthy donors. The study's findings and limits: A highly shared variant cluster was judged a likely technical artifact.

PCR employed 60 Vbeta and 13 Jbeta primers. TCRdb keeps only in-frame clones here, not all; method: immunoSEQ multiplex PCR. Of approximately 160,000 clones in the sample, around three quarters are singletons; the top ten hold 1%. Remarks on this clone: Antigen unknown.

Deletions cut 2 bases from V and 7 bases from J, with 14 bases between. CDR1 is MNHEY and CDR2 is SVGAGI in the germline V gene. The CDR3 has 14 amino acids. This TCR was sampled from a woman aged 50 to 65 in good health and CMV-seropositive. The chain links TRBV6-5 to TRBJ1-2; a weak D match, TRBD1 (6 bases). Sequencing was carried out using PBMCs. CDR3 residues: CASSYGIQGSGYTF. CDR3 DNA: TGTGCCAGCAGTTACGGGATACAGGGCAGTGGCTACACCTTC.